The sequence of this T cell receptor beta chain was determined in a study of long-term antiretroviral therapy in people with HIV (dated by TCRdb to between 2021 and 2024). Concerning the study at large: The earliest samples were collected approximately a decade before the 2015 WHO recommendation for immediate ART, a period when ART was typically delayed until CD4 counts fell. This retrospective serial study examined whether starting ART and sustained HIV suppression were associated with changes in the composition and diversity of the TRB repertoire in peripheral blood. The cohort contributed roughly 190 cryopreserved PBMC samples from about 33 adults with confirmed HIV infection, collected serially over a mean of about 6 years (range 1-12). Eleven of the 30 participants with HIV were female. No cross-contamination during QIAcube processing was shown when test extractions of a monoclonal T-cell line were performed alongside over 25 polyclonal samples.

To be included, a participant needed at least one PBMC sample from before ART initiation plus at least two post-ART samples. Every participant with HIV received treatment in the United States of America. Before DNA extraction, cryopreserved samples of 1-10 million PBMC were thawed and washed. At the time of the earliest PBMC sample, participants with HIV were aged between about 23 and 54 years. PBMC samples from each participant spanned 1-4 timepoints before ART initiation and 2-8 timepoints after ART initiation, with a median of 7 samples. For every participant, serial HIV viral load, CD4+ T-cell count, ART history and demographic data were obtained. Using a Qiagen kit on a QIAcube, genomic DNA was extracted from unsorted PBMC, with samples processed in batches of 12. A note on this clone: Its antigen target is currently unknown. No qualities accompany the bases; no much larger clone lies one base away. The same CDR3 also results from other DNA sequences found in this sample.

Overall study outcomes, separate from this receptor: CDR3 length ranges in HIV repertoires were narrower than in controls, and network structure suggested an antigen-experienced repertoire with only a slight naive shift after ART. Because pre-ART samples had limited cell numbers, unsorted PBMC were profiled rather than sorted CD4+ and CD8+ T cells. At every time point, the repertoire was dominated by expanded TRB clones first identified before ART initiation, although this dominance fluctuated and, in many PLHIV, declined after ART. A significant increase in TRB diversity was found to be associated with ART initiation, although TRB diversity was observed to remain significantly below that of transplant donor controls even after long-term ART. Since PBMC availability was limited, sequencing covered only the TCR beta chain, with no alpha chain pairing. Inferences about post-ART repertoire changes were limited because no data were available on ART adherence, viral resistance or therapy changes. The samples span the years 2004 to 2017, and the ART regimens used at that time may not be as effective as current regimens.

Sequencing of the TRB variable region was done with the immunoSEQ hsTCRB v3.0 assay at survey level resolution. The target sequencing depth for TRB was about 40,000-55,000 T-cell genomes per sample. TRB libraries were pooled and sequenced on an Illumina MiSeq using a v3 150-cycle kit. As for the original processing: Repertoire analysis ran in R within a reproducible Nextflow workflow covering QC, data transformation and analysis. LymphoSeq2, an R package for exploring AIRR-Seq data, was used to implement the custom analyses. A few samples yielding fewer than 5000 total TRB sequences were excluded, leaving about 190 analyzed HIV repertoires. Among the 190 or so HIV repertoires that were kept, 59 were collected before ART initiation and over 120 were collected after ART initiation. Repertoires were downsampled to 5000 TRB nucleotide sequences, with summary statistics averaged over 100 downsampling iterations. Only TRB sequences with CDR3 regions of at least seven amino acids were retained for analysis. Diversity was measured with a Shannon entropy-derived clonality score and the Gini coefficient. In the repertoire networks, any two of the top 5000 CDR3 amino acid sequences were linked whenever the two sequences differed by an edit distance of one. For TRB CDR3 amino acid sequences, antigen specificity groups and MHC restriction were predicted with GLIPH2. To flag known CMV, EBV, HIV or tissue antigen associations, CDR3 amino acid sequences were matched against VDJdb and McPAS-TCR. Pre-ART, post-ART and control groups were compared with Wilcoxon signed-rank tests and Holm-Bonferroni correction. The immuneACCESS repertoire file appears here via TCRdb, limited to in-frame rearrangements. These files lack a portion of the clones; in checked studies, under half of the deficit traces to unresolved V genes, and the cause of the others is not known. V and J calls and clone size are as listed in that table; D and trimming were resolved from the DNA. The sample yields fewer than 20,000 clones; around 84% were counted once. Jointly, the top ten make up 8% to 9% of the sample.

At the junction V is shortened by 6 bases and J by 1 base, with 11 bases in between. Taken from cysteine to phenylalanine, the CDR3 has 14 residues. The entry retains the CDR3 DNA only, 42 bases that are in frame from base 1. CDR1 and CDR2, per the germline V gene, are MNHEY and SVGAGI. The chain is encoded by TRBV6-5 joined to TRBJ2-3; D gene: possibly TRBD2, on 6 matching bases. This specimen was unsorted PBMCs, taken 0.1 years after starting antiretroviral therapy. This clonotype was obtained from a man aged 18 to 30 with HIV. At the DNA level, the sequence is TGTGCCAGCAGGGGGGGTTTGGGCACAGATACGCAGTATTTT. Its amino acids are CASRGGLGTDTQYF.